Following are 8 T cell receptor beta chains from one sample sequenced in a study of T cells in Graves' hyperthyroidism and ophthalmopathy. Researchers took RNA transcripts and amplified the TCR beta CDR3 regions from them. HTBI primers were employed in a first-round RT-PCR of the TCR CDR3. MiXCR, run by TCRdb on the multiplex PCR reads, gives a single entry per CDR3 protein. The sample holds roughly 700,000 distinct CDR3 sequences, 15% to 20% seen once. Sequenced input: blood. The origin of the receptors is a man in his fifties with Graves' hyperthyroidism.

The V gene is TRBV19, the J gene TRBJ2-1; TRBD2 is a possible D gene (6 bases). Germline CDR1 is LNHDA and CDR2 is SQIVND (reference sequence). The V gene lost 5 bases and the J gene lost 5 bases, with 13 bases spanning the gap. The CDR3 loop spans 14 amino acids. The CDR3: CASSRRRADNEQFF. CDR3 coding DNA: TGTGCCAGTAGTCGCAGGAGGGCCGACAATGAGCAGTTCTTC.

This clonotype was counted at least ten times. The chain carries TRBV9 and TRBJ1-1; TRBD1 might be the D (5 bases). V lost 4 bases to trimming and J lost 1 base, with 17 bases between them. CDR3 size: 16 residues. Germline assignment: CDR1 SGDLS and CDR2 YYNGEE. The CDR3 reads CASSPPPDRWNTEAFF. DNA for the CDR3: TGTGCCAGCAGCCCGCCACCTGACAGATGGAACACTGAAGCTTTCTTT.

This clonotype was detected ten times or more. This chain uses TRBV20-1 with TRBJ1-2; possibly TRBD1 for D (6 bases). Germline CDR1 reads DFQATT; CDR2 reads SNEGSKA (reference sequence). The CDR3 is 13 residues long. The V gene lost 1 base and the J gene lost 6 bases, with 12 bases spanning the gap. For the CDR3, the DNA is TGCAGTGCTAGAGTACCGGGGGGCAATGGCTACACCTTC. Residues: CSARVPGGNGYTF.

This clonotype was detected ten times or more. The chain couples TRBV7-2 to TRBJ2-7; 13 positions match TRBD2. The germline V gene encodes CDR1 SGHTA and CDR2 FQGNSA. J lost 1 base, V lost 5 bases, and 5 bases had no gene match. This CDR3 contains 16 residues. The CDR3: CASSARTSGRSYEQYF. Written as DNA, the CDR3 is TGTGCCAGCAGCGCCCGGACTAGCGGGAGATCCTACGAGCAGTACTTC.

In this sample, this clonotype turned up a few times. J is TRBJ1-2 and V is TRBV6-5; maybe TRBD1 (6 bases). This CDR3 contains 16 residues. Germline V CDR1 and CDR2: MNHEY, SVGAGI. V lost 0 bases and J lost 5, with 16 bases in between. CDR3 loop: CASSYSSYQGRYGYTF. The DNA of the CDR3 is TGTGCCAGCAGTTACTCGAGCTATCAGGGGAGGTATGGCTACACCTTC.

Ten or more counts support this clonotype. The genes are TRBV30 and TRBJ2-7, with D unresolved. The V end lost 0 bases, the J end lost 1 base, and 7 bases lay between the germline ends. The CDR3 consists of 13 residues. Germline CDR1 is GTSNPN and CDR2 is SVGIG (reference sequence). The CDR3 sequence: CAWSVGQSYEQYF. The CDR3 nucleotides are TGTGCCTGGAGTGTAGGGCAGTCCTACGAGCAGTACTTC.

At least ten counts were recorded for this clonotype. This rearrangement joins TRBV27 to TRBJ2-5, with D possibly matching TRBD2 (6 bases). Germline loops: CDR1 MNHEY, CDR2 SMNVEV (reference sequence). The CDR3 totals 13 residues. Trimming took 5 bases from V and 0 from J, leaving 7 bases between them. CDR3 amino acids: CASSAGYQETQYF. The CDR3 DNA reads TGTGCCAGCAGTGCGGGGTACCAAGAGACCCAGTACTTC.

This clonotype was picked up a small number of times. The V and J genes are TRBV19 and TRBJ2-7, with TRBD1 matching over 9 bases. V dropped 5 bases and J dropped 4; count of bases not matched to a gene: 6. The CDR3 is made up of 14 amino acids. Germline loops: CDR1 LNHDA, CDR2 SQIVND (reference sequence). The CDR3 is CASSSGTGLYEQYF. CDR3 bases: TGTGCCAGTAGTTCCGGGACAGGGTTGTACGAGCAGTACTTC. Filled out from reference TRBV19 and TRBJ2-7, the complete variable domain reads DGGITQSPKYLFRKEGQNVTLSCEQNLNHDAMYWYRQDPGQGLRLIYYSQIVNDFQKGDIAEGYSVSREKKESFPLTVTSAQKNPTAFYLCASSSGTGLYEQYFGPGTRLTVT.